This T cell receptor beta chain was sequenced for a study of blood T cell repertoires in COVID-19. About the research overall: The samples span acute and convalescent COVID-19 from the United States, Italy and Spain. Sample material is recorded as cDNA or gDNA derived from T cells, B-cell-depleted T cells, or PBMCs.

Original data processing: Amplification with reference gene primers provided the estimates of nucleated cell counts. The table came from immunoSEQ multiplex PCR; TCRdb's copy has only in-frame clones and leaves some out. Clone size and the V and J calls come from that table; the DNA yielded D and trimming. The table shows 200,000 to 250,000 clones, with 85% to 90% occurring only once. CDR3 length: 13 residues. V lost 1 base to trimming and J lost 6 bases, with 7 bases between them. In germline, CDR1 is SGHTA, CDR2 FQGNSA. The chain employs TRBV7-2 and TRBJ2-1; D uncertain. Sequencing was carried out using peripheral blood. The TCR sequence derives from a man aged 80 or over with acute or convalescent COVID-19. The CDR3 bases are TGTGCCAGCAGCTTAGACTATGCCAATGAGCAGTTCTTC. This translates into CASSLDYANEQFF.